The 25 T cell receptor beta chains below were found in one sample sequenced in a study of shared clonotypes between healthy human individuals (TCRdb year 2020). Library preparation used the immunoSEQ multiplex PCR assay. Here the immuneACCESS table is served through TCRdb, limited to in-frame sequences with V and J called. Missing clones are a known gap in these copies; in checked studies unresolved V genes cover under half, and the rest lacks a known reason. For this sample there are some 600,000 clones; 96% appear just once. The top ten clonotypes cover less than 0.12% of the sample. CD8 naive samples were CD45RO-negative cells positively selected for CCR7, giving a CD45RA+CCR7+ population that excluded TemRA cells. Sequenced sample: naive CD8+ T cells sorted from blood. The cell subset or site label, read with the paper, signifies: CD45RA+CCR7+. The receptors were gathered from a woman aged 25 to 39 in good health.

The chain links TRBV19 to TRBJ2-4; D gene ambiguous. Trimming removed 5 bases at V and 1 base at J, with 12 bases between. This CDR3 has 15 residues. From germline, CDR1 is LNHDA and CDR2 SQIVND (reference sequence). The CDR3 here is CASSQAGWAKNIQYF. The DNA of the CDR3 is TGTGCCAGTAGTCAAGCCGGGTGGGCCAAAAACATTCAGTACTTC.

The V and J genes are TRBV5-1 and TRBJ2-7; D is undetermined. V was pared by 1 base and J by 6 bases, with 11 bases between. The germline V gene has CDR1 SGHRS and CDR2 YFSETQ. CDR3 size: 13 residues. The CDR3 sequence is CASSLYPGSEQYF. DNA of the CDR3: TGCGCCAGCAGCTTGTATCCGGGCAGCGAGCAGTACTTC.

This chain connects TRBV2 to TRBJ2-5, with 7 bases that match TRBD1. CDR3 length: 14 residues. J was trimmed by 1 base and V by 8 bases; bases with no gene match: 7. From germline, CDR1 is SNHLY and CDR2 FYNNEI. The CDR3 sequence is CASGLTGSQETQYF. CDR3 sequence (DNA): TGTGCCAGCGGTTTGACAGGGAGCCAAGAGACCCAGTACTTC. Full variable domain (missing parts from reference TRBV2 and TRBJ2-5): EPEVTQTPSHQVTQMGQEVILRCVPISNHLYFYWYRQILGQKVEFLVSFYNNEISEKSEIFDDQFSVERPDGSNFTLKIRSTKLEDSAMYFCASGLTGSQETQYFGPGTRLLVL.

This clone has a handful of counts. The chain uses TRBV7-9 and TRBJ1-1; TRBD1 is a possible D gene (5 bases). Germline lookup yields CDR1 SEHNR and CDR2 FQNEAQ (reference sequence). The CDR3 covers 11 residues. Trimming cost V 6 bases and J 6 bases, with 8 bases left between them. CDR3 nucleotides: TGTGCCAGCAGTGGGGGACCTGAAGCTTTCTTT. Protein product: CASSGGPEAFF.

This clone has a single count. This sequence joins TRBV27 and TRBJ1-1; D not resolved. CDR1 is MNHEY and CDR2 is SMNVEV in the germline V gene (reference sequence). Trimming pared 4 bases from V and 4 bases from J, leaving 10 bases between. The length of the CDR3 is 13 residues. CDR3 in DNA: TGTGCCAGCAGTTATTCTGGGCCCACTGAAGCTTTCTTT. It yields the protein CASSYSGPTEAFF.

The CDR3, as DNA: TGTGCCAGCAGCGGGAGGACAGGGGAAGGCGAGCAGTACTTC. Amino acid sequence: CASSGRTGEGEQYF. This chain uses TRBV5-4 with TRBJ2-7, with 9 bases that match TRBD1. Trimming at V came to 4 bases and at J to 6 bases, leaving 8 bases not matched to a gene. The CDR3 is 14 residues long. Germline V lookup: CDR1 SGHNT, CDR2 YYREEE (reference sequence).

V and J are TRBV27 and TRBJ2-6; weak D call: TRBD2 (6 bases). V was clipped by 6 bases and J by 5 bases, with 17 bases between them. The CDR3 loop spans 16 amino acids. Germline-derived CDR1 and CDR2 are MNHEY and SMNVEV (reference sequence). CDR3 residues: CASRAEGLNWANVLTF. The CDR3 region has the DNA TGTGCCAGCAGGGCGGAGGGCCTCAATTGGGCCAACGTCCTGACTTTC.

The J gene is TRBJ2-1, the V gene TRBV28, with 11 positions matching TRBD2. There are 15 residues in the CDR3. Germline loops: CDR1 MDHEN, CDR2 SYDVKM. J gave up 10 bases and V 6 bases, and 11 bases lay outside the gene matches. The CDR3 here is CASRRLAGQPTEQFF. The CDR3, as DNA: TGTGCCAGCAGGAGACTAGCGGGACAACCAACCGAGCAGTTCTTC.

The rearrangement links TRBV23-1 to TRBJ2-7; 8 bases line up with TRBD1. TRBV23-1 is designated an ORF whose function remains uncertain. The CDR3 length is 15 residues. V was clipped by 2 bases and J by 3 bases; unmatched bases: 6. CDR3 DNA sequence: TGCGCCAGCAGTCAAGGGCAGGACAGGGACTACGAGCAGTACTTC. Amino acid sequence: CASSQGQDRDYEQYF.

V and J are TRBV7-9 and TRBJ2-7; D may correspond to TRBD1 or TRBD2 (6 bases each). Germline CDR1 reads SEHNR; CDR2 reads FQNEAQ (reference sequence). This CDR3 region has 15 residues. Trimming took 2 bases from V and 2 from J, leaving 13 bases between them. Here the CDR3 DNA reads TGTGCCAGCAGCTTATTAGGGGGACTCACCTACGAGCAGTACTTC. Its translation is CASSLLGGLTYEQYF.

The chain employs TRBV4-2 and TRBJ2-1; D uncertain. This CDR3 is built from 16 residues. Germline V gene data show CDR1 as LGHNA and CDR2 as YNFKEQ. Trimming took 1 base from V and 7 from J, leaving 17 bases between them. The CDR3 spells CASSQVTGSHSNEQFF. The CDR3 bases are TGTGCCAGCAGCCAAGTGACTGGTTCCCACTCGAATGAGCAGTTCTTC.

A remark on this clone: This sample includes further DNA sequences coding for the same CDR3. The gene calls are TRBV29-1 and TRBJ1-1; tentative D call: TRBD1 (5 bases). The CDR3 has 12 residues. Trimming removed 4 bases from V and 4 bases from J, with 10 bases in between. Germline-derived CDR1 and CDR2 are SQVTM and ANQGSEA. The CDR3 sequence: CSVGLGGTEAFF. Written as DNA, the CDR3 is TGCAGCGTTGGGCTGGGGGGCACTGAAGCTTTCTTT.

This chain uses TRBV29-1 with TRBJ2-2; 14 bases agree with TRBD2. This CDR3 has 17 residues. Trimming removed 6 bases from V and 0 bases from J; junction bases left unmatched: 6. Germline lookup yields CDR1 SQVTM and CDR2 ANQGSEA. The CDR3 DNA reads TGCAGCGTGGCCGGGACTAGCGGGAGCTCGAACACCGGGGAGCTGTTTTTT. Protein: CSVAGTSGSSNTGELFF.

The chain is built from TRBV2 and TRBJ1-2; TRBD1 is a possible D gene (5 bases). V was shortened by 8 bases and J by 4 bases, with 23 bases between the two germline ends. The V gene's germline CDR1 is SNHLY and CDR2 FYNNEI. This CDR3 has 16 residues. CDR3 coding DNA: TGTGCCAGCTTAAAGGGGTACCCGGGAATAATCTATGGCTACACCTTC. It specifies CASLKGYPGIIYGYTF.

CDR3 nucleotides: TGCGCCAGCAGCCAATTCGGGACAGATTCGTACTACACCTTC. This gives the protein CASSQFGTDSYYTF. V gene TRBV4-1 combines with J gene TRBJ1-2, with 7 bases fitting TRBD1. Looked up from germline, CDR1 is MGHRA and CDR2 is YSYEKL. J was trimmed by 10 bases and V by 2 bases; bases with no gene match: 10. The CDR3 loop spans 14 amino acids.

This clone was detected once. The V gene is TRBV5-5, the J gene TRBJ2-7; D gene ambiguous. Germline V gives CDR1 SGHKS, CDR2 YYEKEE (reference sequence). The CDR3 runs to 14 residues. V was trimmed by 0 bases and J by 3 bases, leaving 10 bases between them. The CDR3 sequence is CASSLEEGNYEQYF. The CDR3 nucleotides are TGTGCCAGCAGCTTGGAGGAAGGGAACTACGAGCAGTACTTC.

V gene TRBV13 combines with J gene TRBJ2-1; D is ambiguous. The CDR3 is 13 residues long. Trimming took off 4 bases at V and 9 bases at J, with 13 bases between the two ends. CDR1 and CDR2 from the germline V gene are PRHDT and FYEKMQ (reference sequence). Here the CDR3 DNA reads TGTGCCAGCAGCTCCTCCATGGAACTTGAGCAGTTCTTC. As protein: CASSSSMELEQFF.

The CDR3 spells CASSPKGLAGGWDTQYF. The CDR3 DNA reads TGTGCCAGCAGCCCCAAGGGACTAGCGGGAGGATGGGATACGCAGTATTTT. The rearrangement joins TRBV7-8 to TRBJ2-3, with 15 bases aligning to TRBD2. Germline V gene sequence: CDR1 SGHVS, CDR2 FQNEAQ. The J segment lost 6 bases and the V segment lost 5 bases, leaving 9 bases of the junction unmatched. This CDR3 has 17 amino acids.

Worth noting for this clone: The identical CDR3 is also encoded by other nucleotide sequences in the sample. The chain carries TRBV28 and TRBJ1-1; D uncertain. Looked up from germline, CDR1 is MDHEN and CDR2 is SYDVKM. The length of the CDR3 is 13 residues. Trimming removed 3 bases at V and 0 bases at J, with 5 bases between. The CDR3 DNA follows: TGTGCCAGCAGTTTCCGACTGAACACTGAAGCTTTCTTT. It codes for CASSFRLNTEAFF. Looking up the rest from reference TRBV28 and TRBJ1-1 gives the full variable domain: DVKVTQSSRYLVKRTGEKVFLECVQDMDHENMFWYRQDPGLGLRLIYFSYDVKMKEKGDIPEGYSVSREKKERFSLILESASTNQTSMYLCASSFRLNTEAFFGQGTRLTVV.

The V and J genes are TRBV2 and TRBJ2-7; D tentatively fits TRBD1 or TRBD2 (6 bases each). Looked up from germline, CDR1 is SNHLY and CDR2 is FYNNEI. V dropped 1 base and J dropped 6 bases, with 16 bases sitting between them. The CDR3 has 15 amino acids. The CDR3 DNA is TGTGCCAGCAGTGAAGAGGTCGGGGGCGGGTTCGAGCAGTACTTC. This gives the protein CASSEEVGGGFEQYF.

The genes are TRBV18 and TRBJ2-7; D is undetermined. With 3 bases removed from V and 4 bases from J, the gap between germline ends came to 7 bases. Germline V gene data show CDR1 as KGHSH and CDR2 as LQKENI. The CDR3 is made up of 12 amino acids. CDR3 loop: CASSPDGYEQYF. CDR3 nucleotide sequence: TGTGCCAGCTCACCGGACGGGTACGAGCAGTACTTC. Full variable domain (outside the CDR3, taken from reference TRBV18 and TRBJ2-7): NAGVMQNPRHLVRRRGQEARLRCSPMKGHSHVYWYRQLPEEGLKFMVYLQKENIIDESGMPKERFSAEFPKEGPSILRIQQVVRGDSAAYFCASSPDGYEQYFGPGTRLTVT.

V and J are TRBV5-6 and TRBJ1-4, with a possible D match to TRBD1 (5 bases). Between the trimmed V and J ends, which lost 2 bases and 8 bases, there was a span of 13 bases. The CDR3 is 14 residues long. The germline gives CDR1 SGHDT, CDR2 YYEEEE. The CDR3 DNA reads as TGTGCCAGCAGCTTCCGCCAGGGTCGCGAAAAACTGTTTTTT. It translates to CASSFRQGREKLFF. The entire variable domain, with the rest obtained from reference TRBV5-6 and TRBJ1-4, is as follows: DAGVTQSPTHLIKTRGQQVTLRCSPKSGHDTVSWYQQALGQGPQFIFQYYEEEERQRGNFPDRFSGHQFPNYSSELNVNALLLGDSALYLCASSFRQGREKLFFGSGTQLSVL.

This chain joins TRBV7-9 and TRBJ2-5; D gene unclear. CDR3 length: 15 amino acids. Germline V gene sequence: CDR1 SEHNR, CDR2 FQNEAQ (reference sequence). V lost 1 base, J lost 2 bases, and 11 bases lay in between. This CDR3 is CASSLVAATQETQYF. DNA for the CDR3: TGTGCCAGCAGCTTAGTGGCGGCCACTCAAGAGACCCAGTACTTC.

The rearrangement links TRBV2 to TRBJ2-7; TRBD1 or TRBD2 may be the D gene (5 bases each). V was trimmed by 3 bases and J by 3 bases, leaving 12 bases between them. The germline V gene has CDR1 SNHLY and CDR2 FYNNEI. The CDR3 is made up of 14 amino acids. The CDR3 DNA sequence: TGTGCCAGCAGTGAGCAGAGGGACCTCTACGAGCAGTACTTC. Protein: CASSEQRDLYEQYF.

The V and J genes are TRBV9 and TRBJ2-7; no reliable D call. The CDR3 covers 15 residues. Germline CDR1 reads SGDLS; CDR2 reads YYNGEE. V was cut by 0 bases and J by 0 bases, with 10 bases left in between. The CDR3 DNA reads TGTGCCAGCAGCGTAGGGTGGGGAACCTCCTACGAGCAGTACTTC. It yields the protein CASSVGWGTSYEQYF.